This T cell receptor beta chain was sequenced in a study of T cells in Graves' hyperthyroidism and ophthalmopathy. Amplification of TCR beta CDR3 regions used RNA as the template. The study used the HTBI primer set for a first-round RT-PCR of the TCR CDR3. MiXCR was run by TCRdb on the multiplex PCR reads, yielding one entry per CDR3 protein. The repertoire holds about 640,000 distinct CDR3 sequences, with less than 25% as singletons. V lost 1 base to trimming and J lost 1 base; unmatched junction nucleotides: 5. The CDR3 has 16 amino acids. Germline V gene sequence: CDR1 LGHDT, CDR2 YNNKEL (reference sequence). Pregnant or lactating patients were excluded, as were those with uncontrolled infection or other autoimmune disease.

Sequenced material: blood. The sequence came from a man in his thirties or forties with Graves' ophthalmopathy. V is TRBV3-1 and J is TRBJ2-3; 7 bases align to TRBD1. This chain's CDR3 is CASSQARGLRTDTQYF. The CDR3 nucleotides read TGTGCCAGCAGCCAAGCTAGGGGGCTTCGCACAGATACGCAGTATTTT.